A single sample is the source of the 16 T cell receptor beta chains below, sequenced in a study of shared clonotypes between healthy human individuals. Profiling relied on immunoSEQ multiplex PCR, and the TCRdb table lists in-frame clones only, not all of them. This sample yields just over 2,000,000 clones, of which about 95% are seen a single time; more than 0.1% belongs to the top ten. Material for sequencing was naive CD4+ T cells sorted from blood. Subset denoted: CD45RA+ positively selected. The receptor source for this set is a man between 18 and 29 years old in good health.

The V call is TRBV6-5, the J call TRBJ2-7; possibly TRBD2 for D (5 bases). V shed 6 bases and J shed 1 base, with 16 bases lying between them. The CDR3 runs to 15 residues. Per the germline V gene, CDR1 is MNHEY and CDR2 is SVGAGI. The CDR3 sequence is CASSRPGIKSYEQYF. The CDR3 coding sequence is TGTGCCAGCAGCCGCCCGGGAATTAAATCCTACGAGCAGTACTTC.

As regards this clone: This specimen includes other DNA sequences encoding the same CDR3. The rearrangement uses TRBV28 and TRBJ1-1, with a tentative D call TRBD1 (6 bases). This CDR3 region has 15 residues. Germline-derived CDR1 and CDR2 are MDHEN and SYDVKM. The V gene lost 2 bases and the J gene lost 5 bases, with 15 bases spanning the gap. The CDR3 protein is CASSLVGGRETEAFF. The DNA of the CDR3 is TGTGCCAGCAGTTTAGTGGGGGGGCGTGAGACTGAAGCTTTCTTT.

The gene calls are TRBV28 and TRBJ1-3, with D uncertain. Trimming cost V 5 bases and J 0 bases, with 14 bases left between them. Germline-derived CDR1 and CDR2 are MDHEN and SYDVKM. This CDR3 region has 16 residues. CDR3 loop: CASSPPSRVSGNTIYF. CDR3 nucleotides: TGTGCCAGCAGTCCTCCTAGCCGAGTCTCTGGAAACACCATATATTTT.

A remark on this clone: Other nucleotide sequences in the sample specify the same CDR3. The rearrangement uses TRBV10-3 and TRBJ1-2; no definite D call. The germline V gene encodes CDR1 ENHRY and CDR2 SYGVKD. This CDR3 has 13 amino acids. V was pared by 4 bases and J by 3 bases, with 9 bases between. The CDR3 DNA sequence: TGTGCCATCAGTGCCGACGGCTACTATGGCTACACCTTC. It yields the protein CAISADGYYGYTF.

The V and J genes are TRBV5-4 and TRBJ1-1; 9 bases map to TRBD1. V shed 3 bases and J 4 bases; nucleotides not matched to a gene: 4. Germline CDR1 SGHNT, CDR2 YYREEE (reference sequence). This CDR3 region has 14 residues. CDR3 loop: CASSWGQGSTEAFF. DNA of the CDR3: TGTGCCAGCAGCTGGGGACAGGGATCCACTGAAGCTTTCTTT.

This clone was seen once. The CDR3 DNA follows: TGTGCCAGCAGCTTGACAGCCACCAACTCCTACGAGCAGTACTTC. This sequence encodes CASSLTATNSYEQYF. The rearrangement uses TRBV5-5 and TRBJ2-7; unclear D gene. Trimming took off 1 base at V and 0 bases at J, with 11 bases between the two ends. CDR3 size: 15 residues. The germline V gene encodes CDR1 SGHKS and CDR2 YYEKEE (reference sequence).

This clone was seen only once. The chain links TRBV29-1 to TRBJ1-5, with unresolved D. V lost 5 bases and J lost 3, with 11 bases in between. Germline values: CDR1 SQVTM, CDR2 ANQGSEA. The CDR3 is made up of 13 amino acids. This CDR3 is CSVWIGPNQPQHF. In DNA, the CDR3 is TGCAGCGTTTGGATAGGCCCCAATCAGCCCCAGCATTTT.

In DNA form, the CDR3 reads TGTGCCAGCAGCTTTGGACAGGGACACTTTGCGGAACTGTTTTTT. This sequence encodes CASSFGQGHFAELFF. The rearrangement joins TRBV11-2 to TRBJ1-4; 8 bases map to TRBD1. With 3 bases clipped from V and 12 bases from J, the junction kept 12 bases outside the gene matches. Looked up from germline, CDR1 is SGHAT and CDR2 is FQNNGV. The CDR3 covers 15 residues.

The CDR3 is CASRTGAFNEKLFF. The CDR3 bases are TGTGCCAGCAGAACAGGGGCCTTTAATGAAAAACTGTTTTTT. This chain connects TRBV6-5 to TRBJ1-4, with 7 bases matching TRBD1. The CDR3 contains 14 residues. J was trimmed by 4 bases and V by 6 bases; bases with no gene match: 5. Per the germline V gene, CDR1 is MNHEY and CDR2 is SVGAGI.

The CDR3 loop reads CASSLSSGGWQPQHF. The CDR3 coding sequence is TGTGCCAGCAGTTTATCATCAGGGGGATGGCAGCCCCAGCATTTT. The V and J genes are TRBV27 and TRBJ1-5; 7 bases match TRBD1. There are 15 residues in the CDR3. Trimming took 0 bases from V and 7 from J; bases not matched to a gene: 6. CDR1 is MNHEY, CDR2 SMNVEV, per germline (reference sequence).

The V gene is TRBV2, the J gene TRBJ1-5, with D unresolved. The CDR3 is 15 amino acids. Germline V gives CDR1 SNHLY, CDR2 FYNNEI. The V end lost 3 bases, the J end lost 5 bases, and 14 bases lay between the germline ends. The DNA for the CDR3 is TGTGCCAGCAGTGATGTGGTGGGCGGCGATCAGCCCCAGCATTTT. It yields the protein CASSDVVGGDQPQHF.

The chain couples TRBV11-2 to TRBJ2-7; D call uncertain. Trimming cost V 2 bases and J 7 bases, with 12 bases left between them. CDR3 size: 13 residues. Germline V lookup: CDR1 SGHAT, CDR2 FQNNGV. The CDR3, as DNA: TGTGCCAGCAGCTTATTTGGTTACATGGAGCAGTACTTC. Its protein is CASSLFGYMEQYF.

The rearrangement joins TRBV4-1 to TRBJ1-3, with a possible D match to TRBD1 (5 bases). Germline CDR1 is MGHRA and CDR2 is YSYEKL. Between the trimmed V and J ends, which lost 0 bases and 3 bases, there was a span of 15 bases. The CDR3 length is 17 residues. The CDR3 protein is CASSQDGGRGFGNTIYF. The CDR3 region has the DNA TGCGCCAGCAGCCAAGACGGGGGGAGGGGATTTGGAAACACCATATATTTT.

The CDR3 DNA reads TGTGCCAGCAGCTTCGACAGGAATCAGCCCCAGCATTTT. This codes for CASSFDRNQPQHF. V gene TRBV6-5 combines with J gene TRBJ1-5, with a weak D call TRBD1 (6 bases). Per germline, CDR1 MNHEY and CDR2 SVGAGI. The CDR3 extends over 13 amino acids. V lost 6 bases to trimming and J lost 4 bases, with 10 bases between them.

The CDR3 DNA is TGTGCCAGCAGTCCGGCAACGGGGGCAAATAGCAATCAGCCCCAGCATTTT. Translating gives CASSPATGANSNQPQHF. The gene calls are TRBV11-2 and TRBJ1-5; weak D call: TRBD1 (6 bases). CDR3 length: 17 residues. Trimming stripped 6 bases from V and 0 bases from J, with 18 bases between. From germline, CDR1 is SGHAT and CDR2 FQNNGV.

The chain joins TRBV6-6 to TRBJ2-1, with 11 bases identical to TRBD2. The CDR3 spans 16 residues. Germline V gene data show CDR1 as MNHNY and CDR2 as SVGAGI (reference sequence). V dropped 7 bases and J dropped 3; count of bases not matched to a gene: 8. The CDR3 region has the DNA TGTGCCAGCATCCGGGGAGGGACTAGCGGCTACAATGAGCAGTTCTTC. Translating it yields CASIRGGTSGYNEQFF.